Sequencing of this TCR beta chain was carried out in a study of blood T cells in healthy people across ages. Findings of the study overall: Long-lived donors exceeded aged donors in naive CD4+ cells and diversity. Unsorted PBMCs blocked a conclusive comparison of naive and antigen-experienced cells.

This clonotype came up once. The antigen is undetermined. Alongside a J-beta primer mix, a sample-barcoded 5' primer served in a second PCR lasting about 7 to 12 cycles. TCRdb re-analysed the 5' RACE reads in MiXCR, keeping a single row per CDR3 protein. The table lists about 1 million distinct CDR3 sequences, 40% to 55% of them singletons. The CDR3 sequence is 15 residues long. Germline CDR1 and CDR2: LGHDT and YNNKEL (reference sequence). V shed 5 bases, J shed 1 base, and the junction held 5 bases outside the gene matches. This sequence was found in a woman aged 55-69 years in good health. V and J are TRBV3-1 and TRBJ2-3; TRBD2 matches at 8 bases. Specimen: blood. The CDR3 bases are TGTGCCAGCAGCGTATCGACTAGCGGCACAGATACGCAGTATTTT. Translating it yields CASSVSTSGTDTQYF.